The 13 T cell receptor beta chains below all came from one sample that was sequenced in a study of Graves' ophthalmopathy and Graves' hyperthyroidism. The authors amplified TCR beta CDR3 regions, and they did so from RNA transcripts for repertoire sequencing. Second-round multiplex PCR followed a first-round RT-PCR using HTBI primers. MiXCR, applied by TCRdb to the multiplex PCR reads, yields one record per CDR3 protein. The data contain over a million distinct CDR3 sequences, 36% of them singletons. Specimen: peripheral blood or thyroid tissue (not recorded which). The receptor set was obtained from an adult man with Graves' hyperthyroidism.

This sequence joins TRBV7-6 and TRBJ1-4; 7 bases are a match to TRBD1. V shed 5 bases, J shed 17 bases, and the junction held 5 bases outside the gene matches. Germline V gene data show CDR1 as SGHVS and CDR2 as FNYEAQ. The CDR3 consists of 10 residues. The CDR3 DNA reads TGTGCCAGCAGCGGGGACAGCTGTTTTTTT. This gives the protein CASSGDSCFF. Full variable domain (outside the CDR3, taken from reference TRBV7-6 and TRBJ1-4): GAGVSQSPRYKVTKRGQDVALRCDPISGHVSLYWYRQALGQGPEFLTYFNYEAQQDKSGLPNDRFSAERPEGSISTLTIQRTEQRDSAMYRCASSGDSCFFGSGTQLSVL.

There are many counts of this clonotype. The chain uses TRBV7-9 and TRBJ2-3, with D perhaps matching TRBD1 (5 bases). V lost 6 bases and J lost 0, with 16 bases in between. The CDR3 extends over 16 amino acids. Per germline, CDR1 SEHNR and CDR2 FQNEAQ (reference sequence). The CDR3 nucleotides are TGTGCCAGCAGACGACAGCTAGGTACTAGCACAGATACGCAGTATTTT. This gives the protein CASRRQLGTSTDTQYF.

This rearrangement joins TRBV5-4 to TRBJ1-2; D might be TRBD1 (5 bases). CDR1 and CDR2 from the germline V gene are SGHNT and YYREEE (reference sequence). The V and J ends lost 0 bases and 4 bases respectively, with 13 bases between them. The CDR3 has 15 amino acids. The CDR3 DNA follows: TGTGCCAGCAGCTTGGTGGGGGGTTCAACCTATGGCTACACCTTC. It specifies CASSLVGGSTYGYTF. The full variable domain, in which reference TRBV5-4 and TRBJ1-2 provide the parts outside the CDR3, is ETGVTQSPTHLIKTRGQQVTLRCSSQSGHNTVSWYQQALGQGPQFIFQYYREEENGRGNFPPRFSGLQFPNYSSELNVNALELDDSALYLCASSLVGGSTYGYTFGSGTRLTVV.

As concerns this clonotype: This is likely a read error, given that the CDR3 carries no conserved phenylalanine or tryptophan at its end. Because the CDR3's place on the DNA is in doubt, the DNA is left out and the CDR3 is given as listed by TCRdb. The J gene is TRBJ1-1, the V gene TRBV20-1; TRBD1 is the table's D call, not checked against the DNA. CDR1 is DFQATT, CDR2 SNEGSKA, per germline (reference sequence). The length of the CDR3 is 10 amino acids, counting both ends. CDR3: CSAGTGHCQS.

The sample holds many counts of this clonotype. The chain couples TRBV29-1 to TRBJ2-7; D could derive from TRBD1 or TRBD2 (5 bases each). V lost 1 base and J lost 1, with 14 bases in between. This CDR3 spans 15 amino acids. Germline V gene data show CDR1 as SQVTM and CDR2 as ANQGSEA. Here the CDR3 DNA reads TGCAGCGTTGAAGGTGGGGGTCTGGGTTCCTACGAGCAGTACTTC. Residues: CSVEGGGLGSYEQYF.

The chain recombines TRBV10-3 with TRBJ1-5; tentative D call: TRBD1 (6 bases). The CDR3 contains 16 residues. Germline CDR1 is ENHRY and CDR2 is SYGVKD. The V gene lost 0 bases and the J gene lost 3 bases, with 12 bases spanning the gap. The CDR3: CAISESRGGPNQPQHF. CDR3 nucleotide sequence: TGTGCCATCAGTGAGTCTCGCGGGGGCCCCAATCAGCCCCAGCATTTT.

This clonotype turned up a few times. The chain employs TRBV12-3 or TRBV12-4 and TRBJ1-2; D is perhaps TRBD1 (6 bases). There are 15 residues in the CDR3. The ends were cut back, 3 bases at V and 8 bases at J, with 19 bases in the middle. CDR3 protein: CASSFGPGRGLGYTF. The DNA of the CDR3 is TGTGCCAGCAGTTTTGGTCCTGGCAGGGGCCTCGGCTACACCTTC.

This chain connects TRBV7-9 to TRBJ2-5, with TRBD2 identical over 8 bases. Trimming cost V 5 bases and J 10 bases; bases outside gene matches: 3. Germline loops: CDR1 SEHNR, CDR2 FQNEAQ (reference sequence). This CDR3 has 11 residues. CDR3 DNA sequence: TGTGCCAGCAGCCCCGGGGGGGTCCAGTACTTC. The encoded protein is CASSPGGVQYF.

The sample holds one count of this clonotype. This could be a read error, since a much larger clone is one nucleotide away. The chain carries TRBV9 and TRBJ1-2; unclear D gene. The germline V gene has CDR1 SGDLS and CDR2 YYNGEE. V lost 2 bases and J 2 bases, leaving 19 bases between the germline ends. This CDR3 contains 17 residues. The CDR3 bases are TGTGCCAGCAGCGTTGCCTCGGGAATTCCCCCCAACTATGGCTACACCTTC. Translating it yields CASSVASGIPPNYGYTF.

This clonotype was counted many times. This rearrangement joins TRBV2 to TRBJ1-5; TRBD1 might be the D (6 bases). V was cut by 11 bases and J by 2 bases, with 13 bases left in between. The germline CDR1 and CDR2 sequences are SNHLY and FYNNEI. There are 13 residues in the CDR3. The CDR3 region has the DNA TGTGCCGGACACAGGGACCGCAATCAGCCCCAGCATTTT. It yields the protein CAGHRDRNQPQHF.

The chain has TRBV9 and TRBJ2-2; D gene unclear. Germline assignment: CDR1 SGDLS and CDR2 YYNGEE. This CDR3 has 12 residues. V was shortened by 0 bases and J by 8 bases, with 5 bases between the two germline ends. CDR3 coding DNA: TGTGCCAGCAGCGTAGAAACGGGGGAGCTGTTTTTT. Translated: CASSVETGELFF.

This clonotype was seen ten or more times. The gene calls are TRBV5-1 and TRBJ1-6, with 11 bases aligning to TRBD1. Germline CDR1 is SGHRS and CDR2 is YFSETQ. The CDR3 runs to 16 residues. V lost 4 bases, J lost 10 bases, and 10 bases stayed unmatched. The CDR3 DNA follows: TGCGCCAGCAGCAGGGGGGGACAGGGGGTTCGGTCACCCCTCCACTTT. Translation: CASSRGGQGVRSPLHF.

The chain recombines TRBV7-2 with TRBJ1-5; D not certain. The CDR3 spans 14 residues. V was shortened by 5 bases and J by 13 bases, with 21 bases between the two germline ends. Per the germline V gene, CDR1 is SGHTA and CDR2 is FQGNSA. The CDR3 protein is CASSPPRARMDQHF. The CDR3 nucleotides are TGTGCCAGCAGCCCCCCCCGGGCCAGAATGGATCAGCATTTT.